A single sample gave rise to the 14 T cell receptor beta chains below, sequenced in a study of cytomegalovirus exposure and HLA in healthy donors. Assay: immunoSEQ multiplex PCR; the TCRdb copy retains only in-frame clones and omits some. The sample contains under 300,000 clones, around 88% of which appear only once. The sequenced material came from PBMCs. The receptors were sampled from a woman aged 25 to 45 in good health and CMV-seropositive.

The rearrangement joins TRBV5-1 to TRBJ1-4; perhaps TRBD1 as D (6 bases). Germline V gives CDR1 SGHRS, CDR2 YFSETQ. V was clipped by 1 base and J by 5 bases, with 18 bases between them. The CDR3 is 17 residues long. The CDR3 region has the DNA TGCGCCAGCAGCTTGCGGGGCGGGCTGGACAGCAATGAAAAACTGTTTTTT. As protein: CASSLRGGLDSNEKLFF.

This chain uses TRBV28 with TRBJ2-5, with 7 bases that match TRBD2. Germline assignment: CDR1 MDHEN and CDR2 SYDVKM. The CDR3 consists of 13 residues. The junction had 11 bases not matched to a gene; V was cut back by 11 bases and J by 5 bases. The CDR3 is CAAKTSPKETQYF. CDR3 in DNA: TGTGCCGCAAAGACTAGCCCGAAGGAGACCCAGTACTTC.

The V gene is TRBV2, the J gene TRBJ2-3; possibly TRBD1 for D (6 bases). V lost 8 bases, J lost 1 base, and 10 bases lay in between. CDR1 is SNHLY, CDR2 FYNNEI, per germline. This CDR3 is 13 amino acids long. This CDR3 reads CASPNRGTDTQYF. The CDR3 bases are TGTGCCAGCCCGAACAGGGGCACAGATACGCAGTATTTT.

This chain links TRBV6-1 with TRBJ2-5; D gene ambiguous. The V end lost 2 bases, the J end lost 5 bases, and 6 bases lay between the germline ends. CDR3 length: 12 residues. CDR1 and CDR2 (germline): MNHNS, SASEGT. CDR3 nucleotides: TGTGCCAGCAGTGAACTATGGGAGACCCAGTACTTC. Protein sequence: CASSELWETQYF.

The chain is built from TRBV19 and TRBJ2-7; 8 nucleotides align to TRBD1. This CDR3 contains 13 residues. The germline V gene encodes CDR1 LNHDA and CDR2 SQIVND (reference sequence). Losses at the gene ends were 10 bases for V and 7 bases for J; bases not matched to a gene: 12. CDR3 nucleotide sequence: TGTGCCACCAGAGGACAGGGATTCGGTGAGCAGTACTTC. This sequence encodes CATRGQGFGEQYF.

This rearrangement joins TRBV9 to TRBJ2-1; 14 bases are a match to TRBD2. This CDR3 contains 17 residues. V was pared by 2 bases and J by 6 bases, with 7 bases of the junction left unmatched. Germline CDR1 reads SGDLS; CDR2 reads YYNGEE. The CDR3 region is CASSVETGTSGGNEQFF. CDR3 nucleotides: TGTGCCAGCAGCGTCGAAACCGGGACTAGCGGGGGCAATGAGCAGTTCTTC.

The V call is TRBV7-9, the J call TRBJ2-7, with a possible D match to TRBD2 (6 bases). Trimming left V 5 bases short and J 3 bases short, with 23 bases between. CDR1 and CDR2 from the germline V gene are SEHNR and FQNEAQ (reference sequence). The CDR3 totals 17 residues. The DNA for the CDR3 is TGTGCCAGCAGCCCGACGGTGGCGGGACGCTGGCTCTACGAGCAGTACTTC. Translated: CASSPTVAGRWLYEQYF.

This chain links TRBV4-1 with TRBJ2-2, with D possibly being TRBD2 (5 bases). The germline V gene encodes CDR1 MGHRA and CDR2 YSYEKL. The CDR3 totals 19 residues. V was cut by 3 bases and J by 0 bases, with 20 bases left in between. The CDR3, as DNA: TGCGCCAGCAGCCAGGTCCCTTTGGGAGCGCTAACGAACACCGGGGAGCTGTTTTTT. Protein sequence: CASSQVPLGALTNTGELFF.

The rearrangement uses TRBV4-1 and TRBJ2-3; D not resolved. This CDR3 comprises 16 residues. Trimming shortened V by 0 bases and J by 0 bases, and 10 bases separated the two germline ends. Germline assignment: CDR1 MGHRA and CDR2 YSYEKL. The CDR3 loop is CASSQESPYSTDTQYF. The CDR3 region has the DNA TGCGCCAGCAGCCAAGAATCCCCCTATAGCACAGATACGCAGTATTTT.

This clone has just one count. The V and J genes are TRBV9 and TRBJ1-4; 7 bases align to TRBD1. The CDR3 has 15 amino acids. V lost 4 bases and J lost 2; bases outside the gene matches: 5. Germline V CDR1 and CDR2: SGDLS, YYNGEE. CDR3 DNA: TGTGCCAGCAGCCAGGGGACAGCGACTAATGAAAAACTGTTTTTT. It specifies CASSQGTATNEKLFF.

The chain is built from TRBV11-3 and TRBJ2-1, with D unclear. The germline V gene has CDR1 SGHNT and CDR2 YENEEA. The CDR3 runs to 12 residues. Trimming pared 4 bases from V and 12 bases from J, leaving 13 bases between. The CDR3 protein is CASSSEPNGQFF. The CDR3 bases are TGTGCCAGCAGCTCCGAACCGAACGGGCAGTTCTTC. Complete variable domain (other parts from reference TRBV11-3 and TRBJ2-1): EAGVVQSPRYKIIEKKQPVAFWCNPISGHNTLYWYLQNLGQGPELLIRYENEEAVDDSQLPKDRFSAERLKGVDSTLKIQPAELGDSAVYLCASSSEPNGQFFGPGTRLTVL.

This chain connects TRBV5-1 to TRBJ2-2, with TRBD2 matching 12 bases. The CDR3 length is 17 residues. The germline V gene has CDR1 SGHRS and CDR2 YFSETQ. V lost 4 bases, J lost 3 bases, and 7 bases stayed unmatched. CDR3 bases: TGCGCCAGCAGCGACAGACTAGCGGGAGTGCACACCGGGGAGCTGTTTTTT. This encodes CASSDRLAGVHTGELFF.

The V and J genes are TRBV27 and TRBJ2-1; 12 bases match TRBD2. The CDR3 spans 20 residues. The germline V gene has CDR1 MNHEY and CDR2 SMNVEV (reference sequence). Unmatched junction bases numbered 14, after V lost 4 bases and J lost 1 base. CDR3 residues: CASSYVPGNLAGGSYNEQFF. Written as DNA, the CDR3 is TGTGCCAGCAGTTACGTGCCGGGTAATCTAGCGGGAGGGTCCTACAATGAGCAGTTCTTC.

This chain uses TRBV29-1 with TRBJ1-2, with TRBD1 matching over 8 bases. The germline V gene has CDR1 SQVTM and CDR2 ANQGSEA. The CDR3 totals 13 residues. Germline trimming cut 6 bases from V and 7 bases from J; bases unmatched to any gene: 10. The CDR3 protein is CSVGGQGEAGYTF. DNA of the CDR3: TGCAGCGTCGGAGGACAGGGTGAGGCTGGCTACACCTTC. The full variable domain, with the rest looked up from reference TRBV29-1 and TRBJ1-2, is SAVISQKPSRDICQRGTSLTIQCQVDSQVTMMFWYRQQPGQSLTLIATANQGSEATYESGFVIDKFPISRPNLTFSTLTVSNMSPEDSSIYLCSVGGQGEAGYTFGSGTRLTVV.